These 26 T cell receptor beta chains originate from one sample sequenced in a study of CD8+CD57+ T cells in acquired aplastic anemia. Profiles of TCR beta VDJ and CDR3 were generated from a genomic DNA template. TCRdb re-analysed the reads in MiXCR, keeping a single row per CDR3 protein. The sample comprises around 150,000 distinct CDR3 sequences, 60% to 80% of which are singletons, and about 50% rests with the top ten. Patients selected for sequencing had displayed CD8+CD57+ cell expansion by flow cytometry. Sequencing was done on a sample of sorted CD4+, CD8+, or CD8+CD57+ T cells (not recorded which) from PBMCs. All receptors derive from a human donor with aplastic anemia.

This sequence joins TRBV7-3 and TRBJ1-2, with unresolved D. Trimming stripped 1 base from V and 8 bases from J, with 8 bases between. The CDR3 runs 12 residues. Germline CDR1 is SGHTA and CDR2 is FQGTGA. CDR3 region: CASSLSEIGYTF. The CDR3 DNA reads TGTGCCAGCAGCTTAAGCGAAATAGGCTACACCTTC.

The chain employs TRBV7-2 and TRBJ1-2; possible D gene TRBD1, 6 bases. Trimming took off 1 base at V and 0 bases at J, with 9 bases between the two ends. The CDR3 consists of 15 residues. Germline CDR1 and CDR2: SGHTA and FQGNSA. In DNA, the CDR3 is TGTGCCAGCAGCTTAGTTGGGACAACTAACTATGGCTACACCTTC. Protein: CASSLVGTTNYGYTF.

This sequence joins TRBV10-3 and TRBJ2-1; D gene ambiguous. CDR1 is ENHRY, CDR2 SYGVKD, per germline. The CDR3 runs to 13 residues. The V gene lost 8 bases and the J gene lost 5 bases, with 13 bases spanning the gap. CDR3 in amino acids: CAIPNFEDNEQFF. As DNA, the CDR3 is TGTGCCATCCCGAATTTTGAGGACAATGAGCAGTTCTTC.

This clonotype has only one observation. This chain connects TRBV9 to TRBJ2-3; D is perhaps TRBD2 (5 bases). The CDR3 consists of 13 residues. Per the germline V gene, CDR1 is SGDLS and CDR2 is YYNGEE. V dropped 1 base and J dropped 4 bases, with 7 bases sitting between them. The DNA of the CDR3 is TGTGCCAGCAGCGTACTAGCTGCAGATACGCAGTATTTT. This encodes CASSVLAADTQYF.

In the case of this clonotype: One junction end does not reproduce the germline sequence, and a read error may be involved. This chain uses TRBV7-9 with TRBJ1-1, with D perhaps matching TRBD1 (6 bases). Germline V gene lookup returns CDR1 SEHNR and CDR2 FQNEAQ (reference sequence). The CDR3 sequence is 14 residues long. CDR3 sequence (DNA): TGTGCCAGCAGCTCAACAGGGACACGCACTGAAGCCTTCTTT. Translation: CASSSTGTRTEAFF.

This clonotype occurred many times. This rearrangement joins TRBV7-3 to TRBJ2-5, with no clear D. This CDR3 is built from 14 residues. Germline V gene data show CDR1 as SGHTA and CDR2 as FQGTGA. With 0 bases removed from V and 1 base from J, the gap between germline ends came to 6 bases. As DNA, the CDR3 is TGTGCCAGCAGCTTAACAGGGCCCCAAGAGACCCAGTACTTC. It encodes CASSLTGPQETQYF.

The chain combines TRBV15 with TRBJ2-1; the match to TRBD2 covers 10 bases. V was pared by 9 bases and J by 3 bases, with 14 bases of the junction left unmatched. CDR3 size: 17 residues. Germline V CDR1 and CDR2: LNHNV, YYDKDF (reference sequence). CDR3 nucleotides: TGTGCCACTCGAGTTACTAGCGGGGATTCTTACTACAATGAGCAGTTCTTC. Its protein product is CATRVTSGDSYYNEQFF.

This clonotype was counted many times. The chain's CDR3 is CASSYRDYEQYF. The CDR3 coding sequence is TGTGCCAGCAGCTACAGGGACTACGAGCAGTACTTC. V usage is TRBV2 and J usage is TRBJ2-7; possibly TRBD1 for D (6 bases). In germline, CDR1 is SNHLY, CDR2 FYNNEI. V was trimmed by 6 bases and J by 3 bases, leaving 9 bases between them. The CDR3 sequence is 12 residues long.

The chain combines TRBV11-2 with TRBJ2-7, with a tentative D call TRBD1 (5 bases). Between the trimmed V and J ends, which lost 3 bases and 7 bases, there was a span of 10 bases. Germline values: CDR1 SGHAT, CDR2 FQNNGV. The CDR3 is made up of 12 amino acids. CDR3 sequence: CASSFLTEEQYF. Written as DNA, the CDR3 is TGTGCCAGCAGCTTTTTGACAGAGGAGCAGTACTTC.

The rearrangement links TRBV7-9 to TRBJ1-1; no reliable D call. CDR3 length equals 15 residues. CDR1 and CDR2 from the germline V gene are SEHNR and FQNEAQ (reference sequence). Between the trimmed V and J ends, which lost 5 bases and 1 base, there was a span of 14 bases. The CDR3 DNA is TGTGCCAGCAGCACTCTCCGGGCGAGGAACACTGAAGCTTTCTTT. It translates to CASSTLRARNTEAFF.

The chain uses TRBV25-1 and TRBJ1-5; 9 bases match TRBD1. This CDR3 contains 16 residues. From germline, CDR1 is MGHDK and CDR2 SYGVNS. V was pared by 6 bases and J by 0 bases, with 6 bases of the junction left unmatched. CDR3 DNA: TGTGCCAGCAGCTTAAGGACAGGGGATAGCAATCAGCCCCAGCATTTT. As protein: CASSLRTGDSNQPQHF.

This clonotype was observed a handful of times. J is TRBJ2-2 and V is TRBV7-8, with a possible D match to TRBD1 (6 bases). The CDR3 extends over 16 amino acids. The V and J ends lost 2 bases and 1 base respectively, with 11 bases between them. Germline CDR1 is SGHVS and CDR2 is FQNEAQ. For the CDR3, the DNA is TGTGCCAGCAGCTTAACAGGGTTTGGGAACACCGGGGAGCTGTTTTTT. Translated: CASSLTGFGNTGELFF.

This chain uses TRBV5-6 with TRBJ2-3, with 10 bases that match TRBD2. The germline gives CDR1 SGHDT, CDR2 YYEEEE. V lost 4 bases, J lost 10 bases, and 12 bases stayed unmatched. The CDR3 is made up of 15 amino acids. Here the CDR3 DNA reads TGTGCCAGCAGCCACGGCGGACTAGCGGAACGAGCGCAGTATTTT. The encoded protein is CASSHGGLAERAQYF. The whole variable domain, remainder taken from reference TRBV5-6 and TRBJ2-3, is DAGVTQSPTHLIKTRGQQVTLRCSPKSGHDTVSWYQQALGQGPQFIFQYYEEEERQRGNFPDRFSGHQFPNYSSELNVNALLLGDSALYLCASSHGGLAERAQYFGPGTRLTVL.

This clonotype was seen only once. The gene calls are TRBV6-4 and TRBJ1-5; D is unresolved. CDR3 size: 13 residues. V dropped 4 bases and J dropped 0 bases, with 4 bases sitting between them. The germline gives CDR1 MRHNA, CDR2 SNTAGT. The CDR3 spells CASSARSNQPQHF. Here the CDR3 DNA reads TGTGCCAGCAGTGCGCGTAGCAATCAGCCCCAGCATTTT.

About this clonotype itself: Because it lacks the conserved phenylalanine or tryptophan at the end, this CDR3 is likely a read error. The rearrangement joins TRBV10-3 to TRBJ1-1; unclear D gene. The V gene lost 2 bases and the J gene lost 4 bases, with 11 bases spanning the gap. The CDR3 runs to 14 residues. CDR1 and CDR2 from the germline V gene are ENHRY and SYGVKD. This chain's CDR3 is CAISEPGDGTEAFL. DNA for the CDR3: TGTGCCATCAGTGAGCCTGGGGATGGCACTGAAGCTTTCCTT.

The chain uses TRBV5-1 and TRBJ2-2; D uncertain. CDR3 length: 13 residues. Trimming removed 0 bases from V and 5 bases from J, with 5 bases in between. Germline CDR1 SGHRS, CDR2 YFSETQ. The chain's CDR3 is CASSLGSTGELFF. For the CDR3, the DNA is TGCGCCAGCAGCTTGGGGAGTACCGGGGAGCTGTTTTTT. The entire variable domain, with the rest obtained from reference TRBV5-1 and TRBJ2-2, is as follows: KAGVTQTPRYLIKTRGQQVTLSCSPISGHRSVSWYQQTPGQGLQFLFEYFSETQRNKGNFPGRFSGRQFSNSRSEMNVSTLELGDSALYLCASSLGSTGELFFGEGSRLTVL.

The chain couples TRBV20-1 to TRBJ1-2; D gene uncertain. CDR1 is DFQATT and CDR2 is SNEGSKA in the germline V gene (reference sequence). V gave up 4 bases and J gave up 4 bases, with 10 bases separating them. The CDR3 is 12 amino acids. This chain's CDR3 is CSAISGGYGYTF. The CDR3 DNA is TGCAGTGCTATTTCTGGAGGCTATGGCTACACCTTC.

This chain connects TRBV12-3 or TRBV12-4 to TRBJ2-7; D call uncertain. The CDR3 length is 12 residues. Trimming stripped 2 bases from V and 6 bases from J, with 8 bases between. In nucleotides, the CDR3 is TGTGCCAGCAGTTTATTCTTACGCGAGCAGTACTTC. It translates to CASSLFLREQYF.

The chain couples TRBV20-1 to TRBJ2-7; 8 positions match TRBD2. The germline V gene encodes CDR1 DFQATT and CDR2 SNEGSKA (reference sequence). Trimming cost V 0 bases and J 5 bases; bases outside gene matches: 6. This CDR3 has 14 amino acids. The CDR3 here is CSARDFAGGHEQYF. CDR3 bases: TGCAGTGCTAGAGATTTCGCGGGGGGCCACGAGCAGTACTTC.

In its sample, this clonotype ranks as medium-sized. This rearrangement joins TRBV5-1 to TRBJ1-5; 8 nucleotides align to TRBD1. The junction had 13 bases not matched to a gene; V was cut back by 4 bases and J by 4 bases. The CDR3 consists of 17 residues. Per germline, CDR1 SGHRS and CDR2 YFSETQ. CDR3 DNA: TGCGCCAGCAGCAAAGGACAGGGTGAACATCGGAATCAGCCCCAGCATTTT. It translates to CASSKGQGEHRNQPQHF.

V is TRBV20-1 and J is TRBJ2-7; 7 bases line up with TRBD1. Germline CDR1 and CDR2: DFQATT and SNEGSKA (reference sequence). This CDR3 has 15 amino acids. The ends lost 3 bases at V and 7 bases at J; junction bases unmatched: 15. CDR3 amino acids: CSASLQGIGVGEQYV. Here the CDR3 DNA reads TGCAGTGCTAGTTTACAGGGGATAGGGGTTGGAGAGCAGTACGTC.

The table lists this clonotype with many counts. The genes are TRBV7-9 and TRBJ2-1, with TRBD2 identical over 11 bases. The ends lost 6 bases at V and 0 bases at J; junction bases unmatched: 7. Germline V gene lookup returns CDR1 SEHNR and CDR2 FQNEAQ (reference sequence). The CDR3 runs to 17 residues. This chain's CDR3 is CASSPRLAGFSYNEQFF. The CDR3 DNA reads as TGTGCCAGCAGTCCTCGACTAGCGGGGTTCTCCTACAATGAGCAGTTCTTC.

This clonotype occurred a few times. The V gene is TRBV10-3, the J gene TRBJ1-3; the match to TRBD1 covers 8 bases. CDR3 size: 18 residues. V lost 6 bases, J lost 1 base, and 14 bases stayed unmatched. The germline gives CDR1 ENHRY, CDR2 SYGVKD. This chain's CDR3 is CAIRPTDRDFLSGNTIYF. CDR3 in DNA: TGTGCCATCAGGCCAACGGACAGGGACTTTCTTTCTGGAAACACCATATATTTT.

The gene calls are TRBV2 and TRBJ1-6, with D tentatively TRBD1 (6 bases). CDR3 length: 16 residues. Deletions cut 0 bases from V and 14 bases from J, with 20 bases between. Germline CDR1 reads SNHLY; CDR2 reads FYNNEI. The CDR3 spells CASSEAPGTPLGSLHF. The CDR3 coding sequence is TGTGCCAGCAGTGAAGCGCCGGGGACACCCTTGGGTTCCCTCCACTTT.

V is TRBV5-6 and J is TRBJ2-1; TRBD1 might be the D (6 bases). V was clipped by 3 bases and J by 10 bases, with 17 bases between them. The CDR3 is made up of 14 amino acids. The V gene's germline CDR1 is SGHDT and CDR2 YYEEEE. CDR3 DNA: TGTGCCAGCAGCTATTCGGGACAATCAGGAGAGCAGTTCTTC. As protein: CASSYSGQSGEQFF. The full variable domain, in which reference TRBV5-6 and TRBJ2-1 provide the parts outside the CDR3, is DAGVTQSPTHLIKTRGQQVTLRCSPKSGHDTVSWYQQALGQGPQFIFQYYEEEERQRGNFPDRFSGHQFPNYSSELNVNALLLGDSALYLCASSYSGQSGEQFFGPGTRLTVL.

The chain recombines TRBV20-1 with TRBJ1-5; D not certain. In germline, CDR1 is DFQATT, CDR2 SNEGSKA (reference sequence). V lost 3 bases to trimming and J lost 3 bases, with 9 bases between them. This CDR3 has 13 amino acids. CDR3 loop: CSARGSLNQPQHF. CDR3 coding DNA: TGCAGTGCTAGGGGCAGCCTCAATCAGCCCCAGCATTTT.